This T cell receptor beta chain appears in the sequencing data of a study of Ad26.COV2.S vaccination and SARS-CoV-2 variants. General study results and limits: Substantial post-vaccination breadth of spike-specific CD8+ and CD4+ T cell responses was reported.

Details on this clone: Antigen unknown.

Germline V CDR1 and CDR2: MGHRA, YSYEKL. V was pared by 8 bases and J by 7 bases, with 4 bases of the junction left unmatched. The CDR3 is 13 residues long. Some clones are missing from TCRdb's copy, which holds only in-frame ones; the method was immunoSEQ multiplex PCR. The table lists some 190,000 clones, 87% of them singletons. The sequenced sample was peripheral blood, obtained after recovery from COVID-19. The TCR sequence derives from a human donor who had recovered from COVID-19. The rearrangement links TRBV4-1 to TRBJ1-5; TRBD1 matches at 11 bases. The DNA for the CDR3 is TGCGCCAGCGCGGGACAGGGGGAACAGCCCCAGCATTTT. Translation gives CASAGQGEQPQHF.